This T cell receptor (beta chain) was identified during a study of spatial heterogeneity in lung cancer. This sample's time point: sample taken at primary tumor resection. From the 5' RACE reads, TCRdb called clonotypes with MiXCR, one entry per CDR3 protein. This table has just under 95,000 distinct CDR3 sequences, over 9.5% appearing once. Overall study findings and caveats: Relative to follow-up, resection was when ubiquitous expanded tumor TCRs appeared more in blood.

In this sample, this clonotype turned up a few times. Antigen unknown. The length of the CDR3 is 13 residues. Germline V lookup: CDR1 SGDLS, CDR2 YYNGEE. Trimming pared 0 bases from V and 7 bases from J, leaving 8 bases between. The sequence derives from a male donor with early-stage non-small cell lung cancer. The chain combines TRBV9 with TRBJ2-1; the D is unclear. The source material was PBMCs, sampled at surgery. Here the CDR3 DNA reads TGTGCCAGCAGCGTAGCTGTGATTAATGAGCAGTTCTTC. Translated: CASSVAVINEQFF. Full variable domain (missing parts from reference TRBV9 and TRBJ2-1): DSGVTQTPKHLITATGQRVTLRCSPRSGDLSVYWYQQSLDQGLQFLIQYYNGEERAKGNILERFSAQQFPDLHSELNLSSLELGDSALYFCASSVAVINEQFFGPGTRLTVL.